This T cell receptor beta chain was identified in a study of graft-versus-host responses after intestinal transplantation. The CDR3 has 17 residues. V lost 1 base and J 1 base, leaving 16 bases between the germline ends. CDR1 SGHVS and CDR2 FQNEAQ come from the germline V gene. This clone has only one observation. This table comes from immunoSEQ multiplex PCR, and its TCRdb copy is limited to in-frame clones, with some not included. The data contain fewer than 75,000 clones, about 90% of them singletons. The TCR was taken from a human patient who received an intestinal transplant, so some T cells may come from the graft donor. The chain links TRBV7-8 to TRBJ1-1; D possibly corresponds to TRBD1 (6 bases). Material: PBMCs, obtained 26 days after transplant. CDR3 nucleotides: TGTGCCAGCAGCTTAGTCGGAGGGGGGGGGTCGAACACTGAAGCTTTCTTT. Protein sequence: CASSLVGGGGSNTEAFF.